The 11 T cell receptor beta chains listed next were all sequenced from one sample in a study of early T cells in non-severe SARS-CoV-2 infection. TCRdb reprocessed the 5' RACE reads via MiXCR and lists one record per CDR3 protein. The sample holds about 23,000 distinct CDR3 sequences, 5.3% seen once. Specimen: whole blood. All receptors come from an adult who was a healthcare worker with PCR-confirmed SARS-CoV-2 infection or an uninfected control (not recorded which).

The chain recombines TRBV29-1 with TRBJ2-5, with D perhaps matching TRBD2 (7 bases). The CDR3 sequence is 14 residues long. CDR1 is SQVTM, CDR2 ANQGSEA, per germline. V lost 7 bases, J lost 5 bases, and 20 bases lay in between. The DNA for the CDR3 is TGCAGCGCGCTACCTGGCGGGGGCGAGGAGACCCAGTACTTC. Translated, it gives CSALPGGGEETQYF.

This clonotype was seen many times. V usage is TRBV7-2 and J usage is TRBJ2-3, with D possibly matching TRBD2 (5 bases). The CDR3 contains 14 residues. Germline-derived CDR1 and CDR2 are SGHTA and FQGNSA. Trimming pared 5 bases from V and 2 bases from J, leaving 11 bases between. For the CDR3, the DNA is TGTGCCAGCAGCCCCGGGATTTTCACAGATACGCAGTATTTT. Amino acids: CASSPGIFTDTQYF.

This clonotype was recorded many times. V gene TRBV24-1 combines with J gene TRBJ2-1; no definite D call. Per the germline V gene, CDR1 is KGHDR and CDR2 is SFDVKD. V was cut by 3 bases and J by 5 bases, with 7 bases left in between. This CDR3 has 13 residues. CDR3 coding DNA: TGTGCCACCAGTGATATTAACAACAATGAGCAGTTCTTC. The encoded protein is CATSDINNNEQFF.

The chain is built from TRBV6-5 and TRBJ1-1; D remains unclear. The CDR3 covers 16 residues. In germline, CDR1 is MNHEY, CDR2 SVGAGI. The V end lost 0 bases, the J end lost 6 bases, and 17 bases lay between the germline ends. CDR3 nucleotides: TGTGCCAGCAGTTACTCAGTTTATGGTCGCCTGGCTGAAGCTTTCTTT. It encodes CASSYSVYGRLAEAFF.

This clonotype has at least ten counts. The J gene is TRBJ2-4, the V gene TRBV29-1; 9 bases fit TRBD2. Trimming removed 5 bases from V and 3 bases from J; junction bases left unmatched: 5. The CDR3 sequence is 14 residues long. Germline lookup yields CDR1 SQVTM and CDR2 ANQGSEA. The CDR3: CSVWTSALKNIQYF. The DNA of the CDR3 is TGCAGCGTTTGGACTAGCGCACTCAAAAACATTCAGTACTTC.

This clonotype was detected many times. The rearrangement uses TRBV19 and TRBJ2-3; 7 bases match TRBD2. V shed 5 bases and J 6 bases; nucleotides not matched to a gene: 5. This CDR3 contains 13 residues. CDR1 is LNHDA, CDR2 SQIVND, per germline (reference sequence). The CDR3 is CASSGGSADTQYF. CDR3 DNA sequence: TGTGCCAGTAGTGGCGGGAGTGCGGATACGCAGTATTTT.

This clonotype was observed many times. V gene TRBV3-1 combines with J gene TRBJ1-3; no clear D gene. The V gene lost 0 bases and the J gene lost 0 bases, with 3 bases spanning the gap. The CDR3 loop spans 14 amino acids. Germline V CDR1 and CDR2: LGHDT, YNNKEL (reference sequence). The CDR3 here is CASSQDNSGNTIYF. CDR3 nucleotide sequence: TGTGCCAGCAGCCAAGACAACTCTGGAAACACCATATATTTT.

This clonotype was detected ten times or more. The chain couples TRBV7-2 to TRBJ2-4; perhaps TRBD1 as D (6 bases). This CDR3 comprises 14 residues. Germline V CDR1 and CDR2: SGHTA, FQGNSA. V was cut by 5 bases and J by 5 bases, with 13 bases left in between. The CDR3 loop reads CASSPPGQENIQYF. The CDR3 DNA is TGTGCCAGCAGCCCTCCGGGACAAGAAAACATTCAGTACTTC.

This clonotype was recorded at least ten times. The chain employs TRBV4-1 and TRBJ2-5, with a weak D call TRBD1 (5 bases). CDR3 size: 16 residues. Trimming shortened V by 0 bases and J by 5 bases, and 16 bases separated the two germline ends. CDR1 and CDR2 (germline): MGHRA, YSYEKL. The CDR3 sequence: CASSQDRGGPGETQYF. CDR3 nucleotides: TGCGCCAGCAGCCAAGATAGGGGTGGGCCCGGGGAGACCCAGTACTTC.

This clonotype was counted at least ten times. CDR3 protein: CSVEMDTYEQYF. Written as DNA, the CDR3 is TGCAGCGTTGAGATGGATACCTACGAGCAGTACTTC. V and J are TRBV29-1 and TRBJ2-7; D gene unclear. V lost 3 bases, J lost 2 bases, and 8 bases lay in between. The CDR3 has 12 residues. The germline CDR1 and CDR2 sequences are SQVTM and ANQGSEA.

This clonotype appeared a few times. The CDR3 reads CASSLEAGGGRTNEKLFF. The DNA for the CDR3 is TGTGCCAGCAGCTTAGAGGCTGGGGGCGGCAGAACTAATGAAAAACTGTTTTTT. J is TRBJ1-4 and V is TRBV7-9; possible D gene TRBD1, 6 bases. Germline assignment: CDR1 SEHNR and CDR2 FQNEAQ (reference sequence). V was clipped by 1 base and J by 1 base, with 16 bases between them. This CDR3 comprises 18 residues.